Presented here are 23 T cell receptor beta chains from one specimen sequenced in a study of OX40 agonist ivuxolimab in advanced cancers. Clones were read by immunoSEQ multiplex PCR, and TCRdb kept only the in-frame ones, dropping some. The sample has about 80,000 clones; approximately 86% are singletons. The specimen comprised CD4+ or CD8+ T cells sorted from blood, sampled in a trial of the OX40 agonist ivuxolimab. The receptors here all came from an adult with an advanced solid tumor such as melanoma, head and neck, liver or kidney cancer.

This chain links TRBV27 with TRBJ2-7; TRBD2 agrees at 10 bases. This CDR3 has 15 amino acids. The germline V gene has CDR1 MNHEY and CDR2 SMNVEV (reference sequence). V shed 2 bases and J 3 bases; nucleotides not matched to a gene: 4. The CDR3 DNA reads as TGTGCCAGCAGTTTACTAGCGGGAGTTGGCTACGAGCAGTACTTC. Amino acid sequence: CASSLLAGVGYEQYF.

V is TRBV18 and J is TRBJ2-7; 7 positions agree with TRBD1. Looked up from germline, CDR1 is KGHSH and CDR2 is LQKENI. This CDR3 contains 16 residues. J gave up 5 bases and V 2 bases, and 12 bases lay outside the gene matches. CDR3 region: CASSPIRQGKSHEQYF. CDR3 sequence (DNA): TGTGCCAGCTCACCAATAAGACAGGGAAAGTCCCACGAGCAGTACTTC.

Only a few counts were recorded for this clone. This rearrangement joins TRBV4-2 to TRBJ1-6; D unclear. Trimming took off 2 bases at V and 2 bases at J, with 10 bases between the two ends. The CDR3 sequence is 16 residues long. Germline lookup yields CDR1 LGHNA and CDR2 YNFKEQ. CDR3 loop: CASSQRREAYNSPLHF. The CDR3 bases are TGTGCCAGCAGCCAAAGGAGGGAAGCCTATAATTCACCCCTCCACTTT.

V is TRBV28 and J is TRBJ1-2, with D possibly matching TRBD1 (6 bases). The V gene's germline CDR1 is MDHEN and CDR2 SYDVKM. The CDR3 extends over 12 amino acids. Deletions cut 4 bases from V and 5 bases from J, with 8 bases between. CDR3 loop: CASSSTGYGYTF. The CDR3 DNA reads as TGTGCCAGCAGTTCGACAGGATATGGCTACACCTTC.

This chain uses TRBV5-5 with TRBJ2-5; no reliable D call. In germline, CDR1 is SGHKS, CDR2 YYEKEE (reference sequence). The CDR3 loop spans 13 amino acids. V was clipped by 1 base and J by 0 bases, with 4 bases between them. CDR3 region: CASSLPHQETQYF. The CDR3, as DNA: TGTGCCAGCAGCTTGCCCCACCAAGAGACCCAGTACTTC.

This chain connects TRBV4-2 to TRBJ2-7; the match to TRBD2 covers 8 bases. The V gene's germline CDR1 is LGHNA and CDR2 YNFKEQ. Trimming cost V 0 bases and J 4 bases; bases outside gene matches: 5. The CDR3 consists of 15 residues. The CDR3 nucleotides are TGTGCCAGCAGCCAAGAGGCTAGCGGGCCATACGAGCAGTACTTC. It is translated as CASSQEASGPYEQYF.

J is TRBJ1-2 and V is TRBV16, with D possibly TRBD1 on 5 matching bases. Germline V gene data show CDR1 as KGHSY and CDR2 as FQNENV. The CDR3 runs 13 residues. Trimming shortened V by 4 bases and J by 4 bases, and 10 bases separated the two germline ends. Here the CDR3 DNA reads TGTGCCAGCAGCCGGCGCAGGGCCTATGGCTACACCTTC. This encodes CASSRRRAYGYTF. The variable domain in full, with the rest retrieved from reference TRBV16 and TRBJ1-2, is GEEVAQTPKHLVRGEGQKAKLYCAPIKGHSYVFWYQQVLKNEFKFLISFQNENVFDETGMPKERFSAKCLPNSPCSLEIQATKLEDSAVYFCASSRRRAYGYTFGSGTRLTVV.

The genes are TRBV5-1 and TRBJ2-1; 9 nucleotides align to TRBD2. Germline V gene sequence: CDR1 SGHRS, CDR2 YFSETQ. CDR3 length equals 18 residues. After removal of 1 base from V and 0 bases from J, the junction contained 8 bases not matched to a gene. CDR3 bases: TGCGCCAGCAGCTTGATTCCTAGCGGGACGGGCTCCTACAATGAGCAGTTCTTC. Its protein product is CASSLIPSGTGSYNEQFF.

This clone was picked up one time. V is TRBV11-3 and J is TRBJ2-7, with a tentative D call TRBD1 (5 bases). V dropped 0 bases and J dropped 2 bases, with 5 bases sitting between them. From germline, CDR1 is SGHNT and CDR2 YENEEA. There are 13 residues in the CDR3. The CDR3 spells CASSLDRAYEQYF. The CDR3 DNA sequence: TGTGCCAGCAGCTTAGACAGGGCCTACGAGCAGTACTTC.

Worth noting for this clone: The sample contains more than one DNA sequence encoding this CDR3. The chain carries TRBV4-2 and TRBJ2-5; D is unclear. Germline CDR1 reads LGHNA; CDR2 reads YNFKEQ. The CDR3 loop spans 12 amino acids. V lost 1 base to trimming and J lost 4 bases, with 4 bases between them. The CDR3 here is CASSQGGETQYF. As DNA, the CDR3 is TGTGCCAGCAGCCAAGGTGGAGAGACCCAGTACTTC.

The CDR3 region is CATSRGWRGYNEQFF. The CDR3 DNA sequence: TGTGCCACCAGCAGAGGGTGGCGGGGGTACAATGAGCAGTTCTTC. The chain has TRBV15 and TRBJ2-1, with 7 positions matching TRBD2. The CDR3 length is 15 residues. From germline, CDR1 is LNHNV and CDR2 YYDKDF (reference sequence). V gave up 1 base and J gave up 4 bases; unmatched junction bases: 4.

The chain recombines TRBV7-2 with TRBJ1-2; 7 nucleotides align to TRBD1. The CDR3 is made up of 17 amino acids. J gave up 7 bases and V 5 bases, and 19 bases lay outside the gene matches. Germline V gene lookup returns CDR1 SGHTA and CDR2 FQGNSA. The CDR3 sequence: CASSPWFQKGGSGGYTF. The DNA for the CDR3 is TGTGCCAGCAGCCCATGGTTCCAAAAAGGGGGCAGCGGTGGCTACACCTTC. The full variable domain, completed using reference TRBV7-2 and TRBJ1-2, is GAGVSQSPSNKVTEKGKDVELRCDPISGHTALYWYRQSLGQGLEFLIYFQGNSAPDKSGLPSDRFSAERTGGSVSTLTIQRTQQEDSAVYLCASSPWFQKGGSGGYTFGSGTRLTVV.

This chain joins TRBV18 and TRBJ1-6; weak D call: TRBD1 (5 bases). The CDR3 totals 13 residues. V was pared by 3 bases and J by 13 bases, with 13 bases between. The V gene's germline CDR1 is KGHSH and CDR2 LQKENI. CDR3 loop: CASSPNPQGPLHF. The CDR3 DNA sequence: TGTGCCAGCTCACCCAACCCCCAGGGTCCCCTCCACTTT.

The V gene is TRBV7-2, the J gene TRBJ1-5; 8 nucleotides agree with TRBD1. Germline V CDR1 and CDR2: SGHTA, FQGNSA. This CDR3 region has 13 residues. The V and J ends lost 3 bases and 6 bases, in that order; junction bases with no gene match: 1. CDR3 nucleotides: TGTGCCAGCAGCTTGACAGGGGTTCAGCCCCAGCATTTT. Protein sequence: CASSLTGVQPQHF.

V gene TRBV6-5 combines with J gene TRBJ1-2, with D perhaps TRBD1 (6 bases). Trimming shortened V by 0 bases and J by 5 bases, and 13 bases separated the two germline ends. This CDR3 has 15 residues. Germline-derived CDR1 and CDR2 are MNHEY and SVGAGI. CDR3 amino acids: CASSYSTRGWYGYTF. CDR3 bases: TGTGCCAGCAGTTACTCGACCAGGGGATGGTATGGCTACACCTTC.

As for this clone: The sample carries other DNA sequences with the same CDR3. The V call is TRBV4-3, the J call TRBJ1-6; D might be TRBD1 (6 bases). The CDR3 spans 16 residues. Germline CDR1 and CDR2: LGHNA and YSLEER. Trimming took 0 bases from V and 5 from J, leaving 11 bases between them. The CDR3 reads CASSQDRGGNNSPLHF. DNA of the CDR3: TGCGCCAGCAGCCAAGATCGGGGGGGCAATAATTCACCCCTCCACTTT.

The rearrangement links TRBV30 to TRBJ2-1, with a possible D match to TRBD2 (6 bases). Germline V CDR1 and CDR2: GTSNPN, SVGIG (reference sequence). Trimming pared 3 bases from V and 15 bases from J, leaving 18 bases between. The CDR3 has 12 amino acids. CDR3 sequence (DNA): TGTGCCTGGAGCATAACTCAGCGGGTTGCGTTCTTC. It codes for CAWSITQRVAFF.

The chain couples TRBV7-2 to TRBJ2-7; either TRBD1 or TRBD2 may fit D (5 bases each). Germline CDR1 reads SGHTA; CDR2 reads FQGNSA. Trimming shortened V by 4 bases and J by 1 base, and 11 bases separated the two germline ends. The CDR3 consists of 14 residues. CDR3 loop: CASSYRGASYEQYF. The CDR3 DNA is TGTGCCAGCAGCTATCGAGGGGCGTCCTACGAGCAGTACTTC. The entire variable domain, with the rest obtained from reference TRBV7-2 and TRBJ2-7, is as follows: GAGVSQSPSNKVTEKGKDVELRCDPISGHTALYWYRQSLGQGLEFLIYFQGNSAPDKSGLPSDRFSAERTGGSVSTLTIQRTQQEDSAVYLCASSYRGASYEQYFGPGTRLTVT.

This chain links TRBV7-2 with TRBJ2-2, with 7 bases fitting TRBD1. The ends lost 5 bases at V and 4 bases at J; junction bases unmatched: 10. The CDR3 length is 16 residues. Germline V gene sequence: CDR1 SGHTA, CDR2 FQGNSA. In nucleotides, the CDR3 is TGTGCCAGCAGCCTAGTAAGGGGGCGCAGCACCGGGGAGCTGTTTTTT. Protein: CASSLVRGRSTGELFF.

V gene TRBV6-1 combines with J gene TRBJ2-7; D may be TRBD2 (5 bases). Trimming left V 4 bases short and J 1 base short, with 8 bases between. CDR3 length: 13 residues. CDR1 MNHNS and CDR2 SASEGT come from the germline V gene. CDR3 in amino acids: CASSGLASYEQYF. CDR3 DNA sequence: TGTGCCAGCAGTGGGCTAGCTTCCTACGAGCAGTACTTC.

The chain couples TRBV29-1 to TRBJ1-1; 7 bases fit TRBD1. This CDR3 comprises 12 residues. V trimming: 4 bases; J trimming: 7 bases; junction bases outside the gene matches: 6. The germline V gene encodes CDR1 SQVTM and CDR2 ANQGSEA. Here the CDR3 DNA reads TGCAGCGTTGGGGGACAGTTAGTTGAAGCTTTCTTT. Translated: CSVGGQLVEAFF.

The CDR3 bases are TGTGCCAGCAGTGAATTCGGGACACGTAACACCGGGGAGCTGTTTTTT. Residues: CASSEFGTRNTGELFF. The V and J genes are TRBV6-1 and TRBJ2-2; TRBD1 might be the D (6 bases). Between the trimmed V and J ends, which lost 2 bases and 2 bases, there was a span of 12 bases. The germline CDR1 and CDR2 sequences are MNHNS and SASEGT. The CDR3 is 16 residues long.

V gene TRBV30 combines with J gene TRBJ1-4; D not resolved. This CDR3 is built from 13 residues. Trimming stripped 3 bases from V and 8 bases from J, with 13 bases between. The germline V gene encodes CDR1 GTSNPN and CDR2 SVGIG (reference sequence). The CDR3 loop is CAWSSGEGEKLFF. Here the CDR3 DNA reads TGTGCCTGGAGCAGTGGGGAGGGAGAAAAACTGTTTTTT.